This TCR beta chain was observed in a study of T-cell reconstitution after alpha-beta-depleted transplantation in children. Construction of the TCRbeta library involved unique molecular identifiers. TCRdb re-called the PCR reads with MiXCR, one entry per CDR3 protein. The sample consists of 150,000 to 250,000 distinct CDR3 sequences, approximately 14% of them appearing once. This clonotype was counted at least ten times. Germline V CDR1 and CDR2: SGHRS, YFSETQ. Trimming at V came to 3 bases and at J to 3 bases, leaving 3 bases not matched to a gene. The CDR3 is 14 amino acids. The source was PBMCs from the stem cell graft donor, collected from the stem cell graft. V gene TRBV5-1 combines with J gene TRBJ2-5, with 9 nucleotides matching TRBD2. The sequence derives from a human donor who donated a stem cell graft to a child with acute lymphoblastic leukemia. The CDR3 DNA reads TGCGCCAGCAGCTCCCTAGCGGGAAAAGAGACCCAGTACTTC. As protein: CASSSLAGKETQYF.